This passage covers 22 T cell receptor beta chains from one sample sequenced in a study of blood T cell repertoires in COVID-19 (dated by TCRdb to 2019 to 2021). The library was made by the immunoSEQ multiplex PCR assay. Here the immuneACCESS table is served through TCRdb, limited to in-frame sequences with V and J called. Missing clones are a known gap in these copies; in checked studies unresolved V genes cover under half, and the rest lacks a known reason. Present in this sample are around 200,000 clones, less than 85% of which were seen just once. The ten largest clones represent less than 6% of the sample. The specimen was peripheral blood. The receptors were gathered from a woman aged 70-85 years with acute or convalescent COVID-19.

CDR3 protein: CASSLASGKGDYGYTF. The CDR3 DNA reads TGCGCCAGCAGCTTGGCCTCAGGGAAAGGGGACTATGGCTACACCTTC. V and J are TRBV5-1 and TRBJ1-2; D may be TRBD1 (5 bases). This CDR3 spans 16 amino acids. CDR1 is SGHRS and CDR2 is YFSETQ in the germline V gene. Trimming pared 0 bases from V and 3 bases from J, leaving 15 bases between.

The rearrangement links TRBV4-1 to TRBJ1-2; no definite D call. V gave up 0 bases and J gave up 6 bases, with 2 bases separating them. CDR3 length: 11 amino acids. Looked up from germline, CDR1 is MGHRA and CDR2 is YSYEKL. The chain's CDR3 is CASSQDNGYTF. Written as DNA, the CDR3 is TGCGCCAGCAGCCAAGACAATGGCTACACCTTC.

This chain uses TRBV30 with TRBJ2-7; 11 nucleotides line up with TRBD1. The germline V gene encodes CDR1 GTSNPN and CDR2 SVGIG (reference sequence). CDR3 length equals 15 residues. J gave up 1 base and V 4 bases, and 6 bases lay outside the gene matches. The CDR3 DNA reads TGTGCCTGGAAAGGCGGGACAGGGGGTTCCTACGAGCAGTACTTC. Translated, it gives CAWKGGTGGSYEQYF.

The gene calls are TRBV7-9 and TRBJ2-3; 12 bases are shared with TRBD1. The CDR3 has 14 residues. The germline V gene encodes CDR1 SEHNR and CDR2 FQNEAQ (reference sequence). The V segment lost 8 bases and the J segment 6 bases; nucleotides outside the gene matches: 6. As DNA, the CDR3 is TGTGCCAGCGCCGGGACAGGGGGCTCGGATACGCAGTATTTT. Translated: CASAGTGGSDTQYF.

The J gene is TRBJ2-7, the V gene TRBV6-5; maybe TRBD2 (6 bases). There are 13 residues in the CDR3. V lost 0 bases and J lost 6, with 9 bases in between. Germline CDR1 reads MNHEY; CDR2 reads SVGAGI. DNA of the CDR3: TGTGCCAGCAGTTACTCGAACGGGGGCGAGCAGTACTTC. Protein product: CASSYSNGGEQYF.

The rearrangement uses TRBV24-1 and TRBJ2-2; a possible D gene is TRBD1 (5 bases). The germline V gene has CDR1 KGHDR and CDR2 SFDVKD. This CDR3 has 11 amino acids. Deletions cut 7 bases from V and 6 bases from J, with 5 bases between. The CDR3 DNA follows: TGTGCCACCAGAGGGGCCGGGGAGCTGTTTTTT. Protein: CATRGAGELFF.

CDR3 loop: CASSLRQVYYGYTF. The CDR3 coding sequence is TGTGCCAGCAGTTTAAGACAGGTCTACTATGGCTACACCTTC. The rearrangement uses TRBV28 and TRBJ1-2; a possible D gene is TRBD1 (6 bases). Trimming removed 2 bases at V and 3 bases at J, with 10 bases between. Germline lookup yields CDR1 MDHEN and CDR2 SYDVKM. The CDR3 is made up of 14 amino acids.

The CDR3 spells CASSQGGATYEQYF. The DNA of the CDR3 is TGCGCCAGCAGCCAAGGGGGAGCCACCTACGAGCAGTACTTC. The chain joins TRBV4-1 to TRBJ2-7; a weak D match, TRBD2 (5 bases). The CDR3 runs 14 residues. Trimming cost V 1 base and J 2 bases, with 9 bases left between them. Per the germline V gene, CDR1 is MGHRA and CDR2 is YSYEKL.

This clone was detected only a few times. The chain couples TRBV19 to TRBJ2-1; D is possibly TRBD1 (6 bases). The V end lost 2 bases, the J end lost 7 bases, and 15 bases lay between the germline ends. Germline loops: CDR1 LNHDA, CDR2 SQIVND (reference sequence). The CDR3 contains 15 residues. The CDR3 bases are TGTGCCAGTAGTATATCCGGGACACCCCGTAATGAGCAGTTCTTC. Amino acid sequence: CASSISGTPRNEQFF.

The chain links TRBV10-3 to TRBJ2-5; 8 bases align to TRBD2. V dropped 0 bases and J dropped 1; count of bases not matched to a gene: 1. From germline, CDR1 is ENHRY and CDR2 SYGVKD. CDR3 length: 15 residues. The CDR3 here is CAISESGTSQETQYF. In DNA, the CDR3 is TGTGCCATCAGTGAGTCGGGGACTAGCCAAGAGACCCAGTACTTC.

The chain links TRBV9 to TRBJ1-2; 7 bases map to TRBD1. Germline trimming cut 5 bases from V and 4 bases from J; bases unmatched to any gene: 5. CDR1 is SGDLS and CDR2 is YYNGEE in the germline V gene. The CDR3 has 13 residues. The CDR3 DNA reads TGTGCCAGCAGACCCACAGGGGCCTATGGCTACACCTTC. Its protein is CASRPTGAYGYTF. The full variable domain, rest sourced from reference TRBV9 and TRBJ1-2, is DSGVTQTPKHLITATGQRVTLRCSPRSGDLSVYWYQQSLDQGLQFLIQYYNGEERAKGNILERFSAQQFPDLHSELNLSSLELGDSALYFCASRPTGAYGYTFGSGTRLTVV.

The V gene is TRBV27, the J gene TRBJ2-1; the match to TRBD2 covers 7 bases. The CDR3 sequence is 14 residues long. J lost 3 bases, V lost 7 bases, and 6 bases had no gene match. Germline CDR1 reads MNHEY; CDR2 reads SMNVEV (reference sequence). CDR3 in amino acids: CASTPAGVYNEQFF. CDR3 DNA: TGTGCCAGCACCCCGGCGGGGGTCTACAATGAGCAGTTCTTC.

This clone occurred a few times. The rearrangement uses TRBV27 and TRBJ1-2; D unclear. Germline assignment: CDR1 MNHEY and CDR2 SMNVEV (reference sequence). V lost 2 bases, J lost 7 bases, and 14 bases lay in between. The CDR3 length is 14 residues. CDR3 coding DNA: TGTGCCAGCAGTTTAACCACGGGATCGGGTGGCTACACCTTC. It encodes CASSLTTGSGGYTF.

The chain is built from TRBV19 and TRBJ2-1, with a weak D call TRBD2 (7 bases). This CDR3 is 15 amino acids long. Germline loops: CDR1 LNHDA, CDR2 SQIVND (reference sequence). V was pared by 6 bases and J by 4 bases, with 16 bases between. The CDR3 loop reads CASRSWGGAYNEQFF. CDR3 sequence (DNA): TGTGCCAGTAGATCTTGGGGGGGGGCTTACAATGAGCAGTTCTTC.

The chain carries TRBV11-2 and TRBJ1-1; perhaps TRBD1 as D (5 bases). CDR3 length: 14 residues. Deletions cut 3 bases from V and 4 bases from J, with 12 bases between. The germline V gene has CDR1 SGHAT and CDR2 FQNNGV. The CDR3 here is CASSLTVSGTEAFF. The CDR3 DNA reads as TGTGCCAGCAGCTTGACAGTTAGTGGCACTGAAGCTTTCTTT.

The V and J genes are TRBV14 and TRBJ2-7; D gene unclear. The CDR3 is 16 amino acids. Trimming cost V 0 bases and J 0 bases, with 12 bases left between them. Germline assignment: CDR1 SGHDN and CDR2 FVKESK. CDR3 residues: CASSQDKAPSSYEQYF. The CDR3 DNA is TGTGCCAGCAGCCAAGATAAAGCGCCTAGCTCCTACGAGCAGTACTTC.

The chain carries TRBV9 and TRBJ1-4, with D tentatively TRBD1 (5 bases). From germline, CDR1 is SGDLS and CDR2 YYNGEE. CDR3 length: 18 residues. The V end lost 4 bases, the J end lost 3 bases, and 22 bases lay between the germline ends. In DNA form, the CDR3 reads TGTGCCAGCAGCTTAATGGCTTTTGTTGGGGCGTCTAATGAAAAACTGTTTTTT. It encodes CASSLMAFVGASNEKLFF.

This chain uses TRBV30 with TRBJ1-6, with 7 bases that match TRBD1. V dropped 1 base and J dropped 5; count of bases not matched to a gene: 5. This CDR3 spans 15 amino acids. Germline V CDR1 and CDR2: GTSNPN, SVGIG (reference sequence). The CDR3, as DNA: TGTGCCTGGAGTGCCGGCAGGGGGAATAATTCACCCCTCCACTTT. Protein product: CAWSAGRGNNSPLHF.

This chain links TRBV18 with TRBJ2-1; D is ambiguous. This CDR3 has 14 residues. Trimming left V 3 bases short and J 0 bases short, with 6 bases between. CDR1 and CDR2 (germline): KGHSH, LQKENI. The CDR3 DNA is TGTGCCAGCTCACCCGCGAGCTCCTACAATGAGCAGTTCTTC. Amino acids: CASSPASSYNEQFF.

This clone occurred once. The rearrangement links TRBV23-1 to TRBJ1-1; TRBD1 might be the D (5 bases). TRBV23-1 is an ORF, with its function uncertain. V dropped 5 bases and J dropped 4 bases, with 11 bases sitting between them. This CDR3 is built from 13 residues. DNA for the CDR3: TGCGCCAGCAGTGGAGAGCAGGGCACTGAAGCTTTCTTT. Translation gives CASSGEQGTEAFF.

The rearrangement links TRBV5-1 to TRBJ2-6, with 8 bases lining up with TRBD1. Losses at the gene ends were 4 bases for V and 4 bases for J; bases not matched to a gene: 7. The germline V gene encodes CDR1 SGHRS and CDR2 YFSETQ. CDR3 length: 16 residues. This CDR3 reads CASSLQGAGGANVLTF. CDR3 nucleotide sequence: TGCGCCAGCAGCCTCCAGGGGGCGGGAGGGGCCAACGTCCTGACTTTC.

The genes are TRBV5-4 and TRBJ2-7; 11 bases map to TRBD2. The germline CDR1 and CDR2 sequences are SGHNT and YYREEE (reference sequence). V was pared by 5 bases and J by 4 bases, with 5 bases of the junction left unmatched. The CDR3 is made up of 14 amino acids. CDR3 nucleotide sequence: TGTGCCAGCAGGGCCGCTAGCGGGAGGTACGAGCAGTACTTC. This codes for CASRAASGRYEQYF.